This is a list of T cell receptor beta chains from one sample in a study of beta chain features in type 1 diabetes. The table came from immunoSEQ multiplex PCR; TCRdb's copy has only in-frame clones and leaves some out. Of over 700,000 clones in the sample, about a sixth were seen once. Material: naive CD4+ T cells from blood. The receptors were sampled from a woman aged 18-30 years in good health. Each CDR3 is given with its conserved first and last residue. Size values are once, few and many counts, or a class for expanded clones, and some rows have none.

J gene,clone size,V gene,CDR3 protein
TRBJ2-1,few,TRBV6-5,CASNDRPNEQFF
TRBJ1-2,-,TRBV28,CASSWGQGLEGYTF
-,-,TRBV10-3,CAISELAPSYEQYF
TRBJ2-7,-,TRBV2,CASSETSVEQYF
TRBJ1-5,-,TRBV6-1,CASSETYFLDSRNQPQHF
TRBJ2-4,-,TRBV7-2,CASSLNQPGEGNIQYF
TRBJ1-5,few,TRBV4-1,CASSQIMVGQLNQPQHF
TRBJ2-3,-,TRBV11-2,CASSTGAHATQYF
TRBJ2-7,few,TRBV28,CASRTGIPYEQYF
TRBJ2-7,-,TRBV13,CASSFQYRDSYEQYF
TRBJ1-1,-,TRBV7-9,CASSPAWRGLRNMNTEAFF
TRBJ2-3,-,TRBV15,CATSRGFERATDTQYF
TRBJ2-6,-,TRBV7-9,CASSTRDRYSGANVLTF
TRBJ2-1,few,TRBV11-2,CASSPPLLALPINEQFF
TRBJ2-7,few,TRBV25-1,CASSEGSGGLSSYEQYF
TRBJ2-2,few,TRBV7-2,CASSLALTHTGELFF
TRBJ2-5,few,TRBV7-2,CASSLHRGPQETQYF
TRBJ2-3,few,TRBV19,CASSYPGSDTQYF
TRBJ2-1,few,TRBV10-3,CAISPTSGRGNEQFF
TRBJ1-5,-,TRBV7-8,CASSRGRAGNQPQHF
TRBJ2-3,-,TRBV18,CASSTNTDTQYF
TRBJ2-5,few,TRBV20-1,CSGERETQYF
TRBJ2-4,-,TRBV6-1,CASRGLAKNIQYF
TRBJ2-1,few,TRBV19,CASGGPGGLEQFF
TRBJ2-1,-,TRBV7-3,CASSLAWRALYNEQFF
TRBJ2-1,few,TRBV14,CASSQVPIQGEKRIF
TRBJ2-3,-,TRBV5-4,CASSLNRWRTDTQYF
TRBJ1-2,few,TRBV6-5,CASSYRGFYGYTF
TRBJ2-3,few,TRBV5-1,CASSLRRGLAGGDTQYF
TRBJ2-7,few,TRBV5-1,CASSLKGGRGTAITHSYEQYF
TRBJ2-2,-,TRBV10-3,CATQMPGELFF
TRBJ1-3,few,TRBV29-1,CSVTGTGGNTIYF
TRBJ2-1,few,TRBV28,CASTDPLNNEQFF
TRBJ2-6,-,TRBV4-2,CASSQDRAGVRLVLTF
TRBJ2-3,few,TRBV7-2,CASMRADTQYF
TRBJ2-1,few,TRBV15,CATSSMGERNSYNEQFF
TRBJ2-7,few,TRBV7-2,CASSWDRFSYEQYF
TRBJ2-3,-,TRBV15,CATSRDYRTSGILSDTQYF
TRBJ2-1,-,TRBV2,CASSGTVYNEQFF
TRBJ2-7,-,TRBV2,CASSGVFGYEQYF
TRBJ2-7,-,TRBV5-5,CASSWGQGMYEQYF
TRBJ2-7,few,TRBV9,CASSGHAGTYEQYF
TRBJ2-5,-,TRBV9,CASSVTGGRRETQYF
TRBJ2-7,-,TRBV4-2,CASSHGTSGGSSYEQYF
TRBJ2-2,-,TRBV20-1,CSVSGRRELFF
TRBJ2-7,-,TRBV4-2,CASSQDLAGGYEQYF
TRBJ2-1,-,TRBV7-2,CASSLGGTGEQFF
TRBJ2-1,few,TRBV18,CASSSTGSSYNEQFF
TRBJ2-1,few,TRBV4-3,CASSQDGVNEQFF
TRBJ2-3,-,TRBV6-5,CASSYSLGPSTDTQYF
TRBJ2-1,-,TRBV11-2,CASSLVKSSYNEQFF
TRBJ2-1,-,TRBV28,CASSPGAALNEQFF
TRBJ2-1,-,TRBV28,CASRLQYNEQFF
TRBJ2-3,few,TRBV7-2,CASSFTAGNTDTQYF
TRBJ2-6,-,TRBV5-1,CASSLVGSGANVLTF